Here is one T cell receptor (beta chain) with its context. Produced via immunoSEQ multiplex PCR; TCRdb's table is partial and in-frame only. Of roughly 52,000 clones detected, 90% to 95% appear once; the ten largest clones hold 3% to 3.5%. This sample was included in a study of technical replicates of blood from a handful of donors. The sequence derives from a human donor in good health. Some clones in this sample may be carry-over from other donors' samples. Sequenced input: PBMCs.

The CDR3 DNA reads TGCGCCAGCAGCCGAGCAGCGGAGATAAATAATTCACCCCTCCACTTT. This gives the protein CASSRAAEINNSPLHF. The chain recombines TRBV4-3 with TRBJ1-6; D remains unclear. V was shortened by 4 bases and J by 5 bases, with 15 bases between the two germline ends. Germline lookup yields CDR1 LGHNA and CDR2 YSLEER. This CDR3 is built from 16 residues.